This TCR beta chain was observed in a study of T cells in Graves' hyperthyroidism and ophthalmopathy. Hyperthyroidism in the patients, aged 18 to 65, was newly diagnosed and under 2 months in duration. The CDR3 regions of TCR beta were amplified from RNA transcripts. An initial round of RT-PCR targeting the TCR CDR3 relied on the HTBI primer set. From the multiplex PCR reads, TCRdb called clonotypes with MiXCR, one entry per CDR3 protein. This sample has over 250,000 distinct CDR3 sequences; 25% to 30% occur once, and the top ten carry over 25%. This clonotype was found a few times. The antigen is undetermined. Study-wide results and limits: From stable hyperthyroidism, ophthalmopathy was set apart by a 13 V-J model.

The sequenced sample consisted of blood. This TCR was recovered from a man in his forties with Graves' hyperthyroidism that later progressed to Graves' ophthalmopathy.

The CDR3 here is CASSQESSGTGVSYEQYF. The DNA of the CDR3 is TGCGCCAGCAGCCAAGAAAGCTCGGGGACAGGGGTTTCCTACGAGCAGTACTTC. The rearrangement links TRBV4-1 to TRBJ2-7; TRBD1 matches at 10 bases. This CDR3 region has 18 residues. Germline CDR1 and CDR2: MGHRA and YSYEKL. The V segment lost 0 bases and the J segment 1 base; nucleotides outside the gene matches: 9.